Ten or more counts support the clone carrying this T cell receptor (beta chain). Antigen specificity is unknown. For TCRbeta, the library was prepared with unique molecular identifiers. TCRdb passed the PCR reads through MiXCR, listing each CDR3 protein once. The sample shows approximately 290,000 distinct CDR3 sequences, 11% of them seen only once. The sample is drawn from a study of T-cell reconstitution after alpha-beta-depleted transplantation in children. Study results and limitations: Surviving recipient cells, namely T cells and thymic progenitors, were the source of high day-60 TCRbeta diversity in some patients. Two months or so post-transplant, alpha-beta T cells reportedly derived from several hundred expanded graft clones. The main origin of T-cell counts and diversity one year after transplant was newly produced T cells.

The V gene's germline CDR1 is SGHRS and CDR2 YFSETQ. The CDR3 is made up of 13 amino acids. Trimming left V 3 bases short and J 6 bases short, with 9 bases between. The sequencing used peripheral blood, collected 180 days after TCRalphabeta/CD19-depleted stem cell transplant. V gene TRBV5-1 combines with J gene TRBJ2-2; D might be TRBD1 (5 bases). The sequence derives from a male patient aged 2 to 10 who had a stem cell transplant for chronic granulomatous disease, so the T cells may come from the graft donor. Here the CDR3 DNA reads TGCGCCAGCAGCTCGCAGGGATCCGGGGAGCTGTTTTTT. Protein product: CASSSQGSGELFF.